Detailed here is one T cell receptor (beta chain). A far larger clone differs by one base, so this is likely a read error. This entry belongs to a study of shared clonotypes between healthy human individuals. As for the study in general: Per donor, CD8 memory used one plate, CD8 naive used two, CD4 memory used three and CD4 naive used three.

Sequencing used immunoSEQ multiplex PCR; TCRdb keeps in-frame clones, though not all of them. Of about 680,000 clones listed, roughly 73% are singletons. Healthy adults negative for HIV, lacking recent acute infections or vaccinations, served as donors. Material: memory CD4+ T cells sorted from blood. Indicated subset: CD45RA-negative fraction. The source of this sequence is a woman aged 25 to 39 in good health.

The CDR3 nucleotides are TGTGCCAGCAGTTTTGACATCCCTTGGAATAACAAGCAGTACTTC. Its translation is CASSFDIPWNNKQYF. V gene TRBV6-1 combines with J gene TRBJ2-7; no definite D call. V lost 5 bases to trimming and J lost 8 bases, with 22 bases between them. Germline CDR1 and CDR2: MNHNS and SASEGT. CDR3 size: 15 residues.